Sequencing of this T cell receptor beta chain was carried out in a study of T cells after posttransplantation cyclophosphamide. In regard to this clone: Antigen unknown.

Cells defined as naive were viable CD3+CD4+ or CD3+CD8+ and CCR7+CD45RA+CD45RO-CD95-CD27+CD28+. Study-wide results and caveats: TRB overlap between skin or GI tissue T cells and blood was limited.

Only in-frame clones appear in the TCRdb table, and some are missing; sequencing was by immunoSEQ multiplex PCR. The sample has 34,000 or so clones, 91% seen once; the top ten hold 0.1% to 0.12%. The ends were cut back, 6 bases at V and 1 base at J, with 12 bases in the middle. The germline gives CDR1 MNHEY, CDR2 SVGAGI. CDR3 length equals 14 residues. The clonotype originates from a man younger than 40 in good health and a related stem cell transplant donor. Sequencing was carried out using naive CD4+ T cells sorted from blood. The chain is built from TRBV6-5 and TRBJ1-1; possibly TRBD1 for D (5 bases). The CDR3 region has the DNA TGTGCCAGCAGACCGACCGGGGGGAACACTGAAGCTTTCTTT. Protein: CASRPTGGNTEAFF.